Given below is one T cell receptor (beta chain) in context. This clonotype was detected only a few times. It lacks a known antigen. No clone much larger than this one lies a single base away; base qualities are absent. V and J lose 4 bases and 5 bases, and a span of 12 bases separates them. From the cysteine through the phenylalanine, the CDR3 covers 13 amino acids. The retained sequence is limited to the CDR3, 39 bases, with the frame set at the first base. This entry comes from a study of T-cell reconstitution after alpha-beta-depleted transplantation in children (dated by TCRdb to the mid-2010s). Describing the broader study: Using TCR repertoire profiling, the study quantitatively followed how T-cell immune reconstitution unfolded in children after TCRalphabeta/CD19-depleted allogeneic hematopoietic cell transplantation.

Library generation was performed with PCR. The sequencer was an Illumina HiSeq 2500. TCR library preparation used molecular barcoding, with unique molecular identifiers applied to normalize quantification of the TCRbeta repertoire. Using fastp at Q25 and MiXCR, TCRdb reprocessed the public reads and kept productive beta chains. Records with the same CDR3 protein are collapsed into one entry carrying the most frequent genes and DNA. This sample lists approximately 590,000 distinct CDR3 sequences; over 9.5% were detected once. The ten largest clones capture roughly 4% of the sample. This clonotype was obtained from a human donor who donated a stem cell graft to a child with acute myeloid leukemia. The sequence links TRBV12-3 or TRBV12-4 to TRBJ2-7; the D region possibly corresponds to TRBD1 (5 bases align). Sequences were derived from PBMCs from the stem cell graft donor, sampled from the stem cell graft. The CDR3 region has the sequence CASSWGFNHEQYF. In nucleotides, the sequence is TGTGCCAGCAGTTGGGGCTTTAACCACGAGCAGTACTTC.